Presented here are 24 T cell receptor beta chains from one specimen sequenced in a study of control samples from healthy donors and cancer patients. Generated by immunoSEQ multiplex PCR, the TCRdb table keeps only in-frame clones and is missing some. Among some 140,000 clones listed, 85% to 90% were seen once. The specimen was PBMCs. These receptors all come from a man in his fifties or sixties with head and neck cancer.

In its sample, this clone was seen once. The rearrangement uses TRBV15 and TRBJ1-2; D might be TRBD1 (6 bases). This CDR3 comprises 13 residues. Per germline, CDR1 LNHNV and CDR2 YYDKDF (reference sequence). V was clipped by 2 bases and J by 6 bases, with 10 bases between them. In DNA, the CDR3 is TGTGCCACCAGCAGAAGGGGGGGCCATGGCTACACCTTC. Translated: CATSRRGGHGYTF. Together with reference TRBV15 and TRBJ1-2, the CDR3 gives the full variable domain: DAMVIQNPRYQVTQFGKPVTLSCSQTLNHNVMYWYQQKSSQAPKLLFHYYDKDFNNEADTPDNFQSRRPNTSFCFLDIRSPGLGDTAMYLCATSRRGGHGYTFGSGTRLTVV.

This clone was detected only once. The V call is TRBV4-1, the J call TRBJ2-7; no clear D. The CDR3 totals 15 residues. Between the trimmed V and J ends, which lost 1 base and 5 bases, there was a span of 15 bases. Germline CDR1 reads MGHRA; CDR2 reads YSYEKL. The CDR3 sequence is CASSQASAPAHEQYF. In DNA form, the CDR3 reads TGCGCCAGCAGCCAAGCTTCCGCCCCGGCCCACGAGCAGTACTTC.

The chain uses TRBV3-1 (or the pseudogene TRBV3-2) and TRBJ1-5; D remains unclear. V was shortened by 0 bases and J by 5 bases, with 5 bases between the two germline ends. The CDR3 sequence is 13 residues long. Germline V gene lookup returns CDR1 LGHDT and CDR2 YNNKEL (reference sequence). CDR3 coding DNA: TGTGCCAGCAGCCAAGATCTGGATCAGCCCCAGCATTTT. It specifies CASSQDLDQPQHF.

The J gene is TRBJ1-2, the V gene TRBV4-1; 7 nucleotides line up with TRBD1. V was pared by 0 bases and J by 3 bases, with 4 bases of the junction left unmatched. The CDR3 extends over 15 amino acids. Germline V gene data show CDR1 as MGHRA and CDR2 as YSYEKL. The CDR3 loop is CASSQEDRRDYGYTF. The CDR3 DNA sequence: TGCGCCAGCAGCCAAGAGGACAGGAGGGACTATGGCTACACCTTC.

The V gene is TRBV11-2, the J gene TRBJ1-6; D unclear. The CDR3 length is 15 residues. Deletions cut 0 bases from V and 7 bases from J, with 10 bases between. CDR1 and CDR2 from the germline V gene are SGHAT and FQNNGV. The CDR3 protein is CASSLDLTWNSPLHF. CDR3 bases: TGTGCCAGCAGCTTAGATCTGACGTGGAATTCACCCCTCCACTTT.

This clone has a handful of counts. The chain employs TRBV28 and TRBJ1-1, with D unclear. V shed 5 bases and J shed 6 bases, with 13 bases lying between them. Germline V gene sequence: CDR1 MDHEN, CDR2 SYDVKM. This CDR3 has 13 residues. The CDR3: CASSTSGPAEAFF. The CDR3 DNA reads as TGTGCCAGCAGTACCTCGGGCCCCGCTGAAGCTTTCTTT.

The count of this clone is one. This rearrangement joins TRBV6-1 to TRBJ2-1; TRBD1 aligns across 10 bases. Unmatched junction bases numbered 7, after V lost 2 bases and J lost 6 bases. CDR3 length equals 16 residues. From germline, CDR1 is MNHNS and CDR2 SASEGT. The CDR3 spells CASSERGQGIFNEQFF. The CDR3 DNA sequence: TGTGCCAGCAGTGAACGGGGACAGGGGATATTCAATGAGCAGTTCTTC.

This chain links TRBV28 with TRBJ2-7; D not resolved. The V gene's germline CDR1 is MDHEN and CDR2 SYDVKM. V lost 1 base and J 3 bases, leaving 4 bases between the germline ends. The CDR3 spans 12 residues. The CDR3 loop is CASSLSRYEQYF. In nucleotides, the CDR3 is TGTGCCAGCAGTTTATCGCGCTACGAGCAGTACTTC.

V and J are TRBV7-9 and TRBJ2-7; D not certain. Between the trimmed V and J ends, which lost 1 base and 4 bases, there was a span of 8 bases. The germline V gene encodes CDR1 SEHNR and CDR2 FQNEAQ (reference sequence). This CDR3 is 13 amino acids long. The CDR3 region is CASSLENPYEQYF. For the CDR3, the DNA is TGTGCCAGCAGCTTAGAGAACCCTTACGAGCAGTACTTC.

CDR3 sequence: CASRAPRKNEQFF. DNA of the CDR3: TGTGCCAGTAGGGCCCCCCGGAAGAATGAGCAGTTCTTC. This chain connects TRBV19 to TRBJ2-1; D is uncertain. V lost 6 bases to trimming and J lost 7 bases, with 13 bases between them. Germline V gene sequence: CDR1 LNHDA, CDR2 SQIVND (reference sequence). There are 13 residues in the CDR3.

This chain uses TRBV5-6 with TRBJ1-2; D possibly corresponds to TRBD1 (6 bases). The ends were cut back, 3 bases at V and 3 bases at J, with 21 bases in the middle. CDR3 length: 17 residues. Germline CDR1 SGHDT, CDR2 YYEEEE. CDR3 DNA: TGTGCCAGCAGCTGGCGGGACGGCTTCCCAGGGGACTATGGCTACACCTTC. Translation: CASSWRDGFPGDYGYTF.

For the CDR3, the DNA is TGTGCCACCAGTGATCCCGTACTAGCGGGTCTCAATGAGCAGTTCTTC. It specifies CATSDPVLAGLNEQFF. The chain uses TRBV24-1 and TRBJ2-1; 9 bases align to TRBD2. Losses at the gene ends were 3 bases for V and 6 bases for J; bases not matched to a gene: 8. This CDR3 has 16 amino acids. CDR1 and CDR2 from the germline V gene are KGHDR and SFDVKD.

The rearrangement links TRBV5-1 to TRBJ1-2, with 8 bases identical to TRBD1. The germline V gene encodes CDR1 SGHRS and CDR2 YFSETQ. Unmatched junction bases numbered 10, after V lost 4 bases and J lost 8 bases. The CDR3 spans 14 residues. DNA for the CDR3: TGCGCCAGCAGCAGTGGACAGGGAGTAGGAGGCTACACCTTC. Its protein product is CASSSGQGVGGYTF.

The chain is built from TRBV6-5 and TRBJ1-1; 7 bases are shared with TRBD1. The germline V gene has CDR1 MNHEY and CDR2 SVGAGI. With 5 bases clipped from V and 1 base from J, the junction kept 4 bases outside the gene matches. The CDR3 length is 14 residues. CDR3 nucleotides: TGTGCCAGCAGTCTTTGGACAGGGAACACTGAAGCTTTCTTT. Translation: CASSLWTGNTEAFF.

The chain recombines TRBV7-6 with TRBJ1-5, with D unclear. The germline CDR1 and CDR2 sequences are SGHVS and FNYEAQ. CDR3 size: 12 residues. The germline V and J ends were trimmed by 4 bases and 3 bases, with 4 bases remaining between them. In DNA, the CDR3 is TGTGCCAGCAGCTCCCCCAATCAGCCCCAGCATTTT. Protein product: CASSSPNQPQHF.

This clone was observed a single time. The CDR3 nucleotides read TGTGCCAGCAGCTTTTATCAGGGAGAGACCCAGTACTTC. This translates into CASSFYQGETQYF. The chain couples TRBV11-3 to TRBJ2-5; TRBD1 is a possible D gene (5 bases). The CDR3 is 13 residues long. The V gene's germline CDR1 is SGHNT and CDR2 YENEEA. V lost 3 bases, J lost 4 bases, and 9 bases lay in between.

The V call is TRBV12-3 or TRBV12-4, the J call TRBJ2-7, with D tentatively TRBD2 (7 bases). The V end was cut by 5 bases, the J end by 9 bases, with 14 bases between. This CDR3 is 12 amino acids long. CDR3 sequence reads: CASSAQGGGQYF. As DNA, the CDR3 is TGTGCCAGCAGTGCTCAGGGAGGGGGGCAGTACTTC.

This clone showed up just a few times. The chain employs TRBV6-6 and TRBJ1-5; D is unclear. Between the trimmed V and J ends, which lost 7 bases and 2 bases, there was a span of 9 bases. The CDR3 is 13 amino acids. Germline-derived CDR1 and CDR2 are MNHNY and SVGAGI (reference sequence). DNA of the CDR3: TGTGCCAGCACACCCGGAGGCAATCAGCCCCAGCATTTT. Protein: CASTPGGNQPQHF.

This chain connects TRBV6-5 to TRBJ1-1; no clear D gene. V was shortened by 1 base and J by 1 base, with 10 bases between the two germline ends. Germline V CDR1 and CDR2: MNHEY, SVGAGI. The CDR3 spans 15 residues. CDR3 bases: TGTGCCAGCAGTTACTGGGGTGGGCGGAACACTGAAGCTTTCTTT. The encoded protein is CASSYWGGRNTEAFF.

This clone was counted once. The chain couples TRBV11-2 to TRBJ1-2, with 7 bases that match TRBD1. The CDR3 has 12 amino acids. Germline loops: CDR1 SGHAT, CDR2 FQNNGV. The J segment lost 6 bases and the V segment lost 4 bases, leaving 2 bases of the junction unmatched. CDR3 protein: CASSSGQNGYTF. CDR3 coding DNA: TGTGCCAGCAGCTCGGGACAGAATGGCTACACCTTC.

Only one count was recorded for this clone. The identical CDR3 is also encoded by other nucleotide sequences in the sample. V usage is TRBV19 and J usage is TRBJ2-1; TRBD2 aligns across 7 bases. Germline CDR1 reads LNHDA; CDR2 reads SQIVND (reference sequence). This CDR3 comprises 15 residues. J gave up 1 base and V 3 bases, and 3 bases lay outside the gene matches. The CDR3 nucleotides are TGTGCCAGTAGTATGGGCGGGAGTTCCTACAATGAGCAGTTCTTC. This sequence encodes CASSMGGSSYNEQFF.

The CDR3 DNA is TGTGCCAGCAGCCAAGAACCCGGGACGGACTACAATGAGCAGTTCTTC. As protein: CASSQEPGTDYNEQFF. The rearrangement uses TRBV4-2 and TRBJ2-1; D assignment may be TRBD1 or TRBD2 (5 bases each). Trimming stripped 0 bases from V and 3 bases from J, with 12 bases between. Germline loops: CDR1 LGHNA, CDR2 YNFKEQ. This CDR3 has 16 amino acids.

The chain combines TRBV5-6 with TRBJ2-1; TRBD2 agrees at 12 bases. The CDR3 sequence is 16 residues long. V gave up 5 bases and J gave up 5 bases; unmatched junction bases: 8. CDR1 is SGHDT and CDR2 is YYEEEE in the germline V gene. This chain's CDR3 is CASRELAGGENNEQFF. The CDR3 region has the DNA TGTGCCAGCAGAGAACTAGCGGGAGGCGAGAACAATGAGCAGTTCTTC.

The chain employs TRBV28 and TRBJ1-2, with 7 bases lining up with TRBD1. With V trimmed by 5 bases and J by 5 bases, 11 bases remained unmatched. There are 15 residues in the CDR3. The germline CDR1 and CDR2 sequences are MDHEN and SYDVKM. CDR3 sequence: CASSLDRLLLYGYTF. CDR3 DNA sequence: TGTGCCAGCAGTCTGGACAGGCTACTTCTGTATGGCTACACCTTC.